Sequencing of this T cell receptor (beta chain) was carried out in a study of blood T cells in healthy people across ages. This clonotype came up many times. It was with a sample-barcoded 5' primer and a J-beta primer mix that a second PCR of roughly 7 to 12 cycles was run. A single record per CDR3 protein comes from TCRdb applying MiXCR to the 5' RACE reads. Of around 780,000 distinct CDR3 sequences in the sample, just over 55% were seen once. CDR3 length equals 15 residues. Trimming pared 3 bases from V and 2 bases from J, leaving 12 bases between. The V gene is TRBV12-3 or TRBV12-4, the J gene TRBJ2-3; D gene uncertain. Material for sequencing was blood. The clonotype originates from a man aged 40-50 years in good health. CDR3 DNA: TGTGCCAGCAGTTTGTCGACTGGAGTCACAGATACGCAGTATTTT. This gives the protein CASSLSTGVTDTQYF.